This TCR beta chain was sequenced for a study of shared clonotypes between healthy human individuals. About the study: The cohort comprised a couple of women and a few men. Their ages spanned 18 to 49 years. CD8 memory received one plate per donor, CD8 naive two, CD4 memory three and CD4 naive three.

Here immunoSEQ multiplex PCR was the method, and the copy in TCRdb shows in-frame clones only, minus some. Of about 650,000 clones detected, about 95% appear once; the ten largest clones hold 0.1% to 0.11%. Losses at the gene ends were 1 base for V and 9 bases for J; bases not matched to a gene: 5. Germline CDR1 reads LNHDA; CDR2 reads SQIVND (reference sequence). The CDR3 is made up of 16 amino acids. The naive CD8 subset, CD45RO-negative cells positively selected for CCR7, excluded terminally differentiated effector memory CD45RA+ cells. What was sequenced was naive CD8+ T cells sorted from blood. The receptor's source is a woman aged 25 to 45 in good health. The V call is TRBV19, the J call TRBJ2-2, with TRBD2 identical over 13 bases. The CDR3 here is CASSIAPGTSGRELFF. DNA of the CDR3: TGTGCCAGTAGTATAGCCCCGGGGACTAGCGGGAGGGAGCTGTTTTTT.